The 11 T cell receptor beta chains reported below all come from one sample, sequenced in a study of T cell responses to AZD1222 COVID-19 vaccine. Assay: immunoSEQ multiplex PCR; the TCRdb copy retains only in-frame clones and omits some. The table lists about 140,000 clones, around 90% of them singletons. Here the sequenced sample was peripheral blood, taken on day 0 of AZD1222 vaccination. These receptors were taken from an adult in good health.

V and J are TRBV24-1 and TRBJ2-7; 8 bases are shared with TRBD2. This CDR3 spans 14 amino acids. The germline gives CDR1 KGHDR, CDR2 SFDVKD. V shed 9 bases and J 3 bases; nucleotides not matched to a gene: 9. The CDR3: CATSPAGDLYEQYF. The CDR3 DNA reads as TGTGCCACCTCTCCAGCGGGAGACCTCTACGAGCAGTACTTC.

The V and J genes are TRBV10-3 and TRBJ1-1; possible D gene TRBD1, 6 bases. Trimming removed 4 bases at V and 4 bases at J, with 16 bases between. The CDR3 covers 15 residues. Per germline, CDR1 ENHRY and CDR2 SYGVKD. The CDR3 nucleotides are TGTGCCATCAGTGGCCAGGCGGGGGCGCGCACTGAAGCTTTCTTT. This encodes CAISGQAGARTEAFF.

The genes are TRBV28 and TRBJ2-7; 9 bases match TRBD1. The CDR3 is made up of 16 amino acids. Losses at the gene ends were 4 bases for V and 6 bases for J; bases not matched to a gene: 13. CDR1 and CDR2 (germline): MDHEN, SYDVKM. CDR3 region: CASSSNRDRVFSEQYF. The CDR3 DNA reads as TGTGCCAGCAGTTCGAACCGGGACAGGGTTTTCTCCGAGCAGTACTTC.

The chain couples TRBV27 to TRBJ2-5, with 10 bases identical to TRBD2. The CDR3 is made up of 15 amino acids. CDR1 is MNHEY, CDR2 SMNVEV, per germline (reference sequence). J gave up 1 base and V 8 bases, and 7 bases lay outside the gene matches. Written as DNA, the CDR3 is TGTGCCAGCCTCCCGATAGCGGGGGGCCAAGAGACCCAGTACTTC. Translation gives CASLPIAGGQETQYF.

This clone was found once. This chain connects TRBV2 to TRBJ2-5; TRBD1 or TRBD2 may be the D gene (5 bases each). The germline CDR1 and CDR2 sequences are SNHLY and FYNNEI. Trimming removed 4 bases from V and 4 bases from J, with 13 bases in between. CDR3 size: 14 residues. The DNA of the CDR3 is TGTGCCAGCAGTGTCGAGGGGTTGGGAGAGACCCAGTACTTC. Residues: CASSVEGLGETQYF.

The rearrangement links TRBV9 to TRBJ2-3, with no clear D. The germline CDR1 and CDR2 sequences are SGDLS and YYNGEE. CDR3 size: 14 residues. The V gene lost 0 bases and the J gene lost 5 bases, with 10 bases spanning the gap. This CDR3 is CASSVASIEDTQYF. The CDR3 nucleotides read TGTGCCAGCAGCGTAGCGTCGATCGAAGATACGCAGTATTTT.

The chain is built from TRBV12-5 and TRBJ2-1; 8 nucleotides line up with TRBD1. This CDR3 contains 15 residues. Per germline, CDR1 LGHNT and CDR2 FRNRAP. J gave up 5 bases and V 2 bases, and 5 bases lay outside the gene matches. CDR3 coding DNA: TGTGCTAGTGGTTTGACTCCGGGACAGGACAATGAGCAGTTCTTC. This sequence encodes CASGLTPGQDNEQFF.

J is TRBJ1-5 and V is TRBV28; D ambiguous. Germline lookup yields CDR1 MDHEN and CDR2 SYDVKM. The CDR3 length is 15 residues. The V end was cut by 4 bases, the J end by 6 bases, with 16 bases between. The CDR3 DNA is TGTGCCAGCAGTTCTCCCTCCGAGGGTGGTCAGCCCCAGCATTTT. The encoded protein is CASSSPSEGGQPQHF. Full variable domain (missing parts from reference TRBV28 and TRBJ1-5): DVKVTQSSRYLVKRTGEKVFLECVQDMDHENMFWYRQDPGLGLRLIYFSYDVKMKEKGDIPEGYSVSREKKERFSLILESASTNQTSMYLCASSSPSEGGQPQHFGDGTRLSIL.

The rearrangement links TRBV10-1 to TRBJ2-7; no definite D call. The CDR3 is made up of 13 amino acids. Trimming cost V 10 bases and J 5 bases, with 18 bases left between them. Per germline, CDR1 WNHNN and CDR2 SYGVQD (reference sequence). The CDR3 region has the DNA TGCGCCACCCTGGATCAGGTGATCGACGAGCAGTACTTC. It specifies CATLDQVIDEQYF.

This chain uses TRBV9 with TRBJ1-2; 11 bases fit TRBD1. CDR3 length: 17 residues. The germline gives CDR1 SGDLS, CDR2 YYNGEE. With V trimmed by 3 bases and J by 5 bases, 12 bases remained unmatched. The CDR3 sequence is CASSGDRTGGDRYGYTF. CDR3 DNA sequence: TGTGCCAGCAGCGGCGATCGGACAGGGGGCGATAGGTATGGCTACACCTTC.

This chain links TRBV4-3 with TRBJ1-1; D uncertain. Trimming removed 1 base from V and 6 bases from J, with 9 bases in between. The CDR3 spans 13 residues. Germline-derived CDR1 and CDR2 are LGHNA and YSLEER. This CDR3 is CASSQVPGSEAFF. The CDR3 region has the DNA TGCGCCAGCAGCCAAGTACCTGGGTCTGAAGCTTTCTTT.